This T cell receptor (beta chain) emerged from a study of blood T cell repertoires in COVID-19. Across the whole study: The United States, Italy and Spain were the sources of the acute and convalescent COVID-19 samples.

Sequenced by immunoSEQ multiplex PCR; TCRdb stores in-frame clones only, minus some. The data contain around 230,000 clones, roughly four fifths of them seen just once; the ten biggest clones take up more than 8%. V was clipped by 1 base and J by 5 bases, with 10 bases between them. Germline V CDR1 and CDR2: SGHDT, YYEEEE. CDR3 length: 15 residues. The sample was peripheral blood. The sequence was obtained from a woman at least 80 years old with acute or convalescent COVID-19. This chain uses TRBV5-6 with TRBJ1-6; D call uncertain. This chain's CDR3 is CASSLSGRNNSPLHF. The CDR3 coding sequence is TGTGCCAGCAGCTTGAGCGGTCGGAATAATTCACCCCTCCACTTT.